This TCR beta chain derives from a study of blood T cell repertoires in COVID-19. On the study more broadly: The United States, Italy and Spain supplied acute and convalescent COVID-19 samples. Nucleic acid was either cDNA or gDNA, and it came from T cells, B-cell-depleted T cells, or PBMCs.

This CDR3 is built from 13 residues. From germline, CDR1 is SGHRS and CDR2 YFSETQ. V dropped 1 base and J dropped 6 bases, with 10 bases sitting between them. How the authors handled the data: By means of reference gene primer amplification, nucleated cell counts were estimated. The method was immunoSEQ multiplex PCR; TCRdb's version includes in-frame clones alone and lacks a portion of them. V and J calls and clone size come straight from that table; D and trimming were deduced from the DNA. The sample lists 200,000 to 250,000 clones, around nine tenths occurring once. Participants spanned ages about 18 to 90 years and resided in over 20 US areas.

The sample consisted of PBMCs or T cells enriched from blood (not recorded which). This clonotype was obtained from a woman in her 50s with acute COVID-19. The chain employs TRBV5-1 and TRBJ1-2, with D possibly TRBD1 on 6 matching bases. The CDR3 DNA is TGCGCCAGCAGCTTGACAGGGAGGGATGGCTACACCTTC. As protein: CASSLTGRDGYTF.